This T cell receptor beta chain is from a study of blood T cell repertoires in COVID-19. Turning to the study itself: Samples taken during acute and convalescent COVID-19 were collected in the United States, Italy and Spain. The cDNA or gDNA used as material had been derived from T cells, B-cell-depleted T cells, or PBMCs.

This CDR3 comprises 13 residues. Trimming left V 6 bases short and J 1 base short, with 9 bases between. CDR1 and CDR2 (germline): MDHEN, SYDVKM. Per the original data handling: The authors estimated nucleated cell counts from reference gene primer amplification. Sequenced by immunoSEQ multiplex PCR; TCRdb stores in-frame clones only, minus some. V and J calls plus clone size are reproduced from that table; the DNA served to infer D and trimming. This sample has some 150,000 clones, with approximately 83% found just once. The V call is TRBV28, the J call TRBJ1-1; perhaps TRBD1 as D (5 bases). The sequenced material came from peripheral blood. The source is a human donor with acute or convalescent COVID-19. The donor label of this sample is uncertain. The CDR3 DNA reads as TGTGCCAGCAGAGGTACAGGGAACACTGAAGCTTTCTTT. This translates into CASRGTGNTEAFF.